A selection of T cell receptor beta chains follows, all from one sample in a study of blood T cell repertoires in COVID-19. The protocol was immunoSEQ multiplex PCR, while the TCRdb copy is restricted to in-frame clones and leaves out a portion. In the table there are about 280,000 clones, roughly 85% of which are singletons. The sample consisted of peripheral blood. The receptors come from a man aged 45 to 65 with active or convalescent COVID-19. Both conserved end residues are part of each CDR3. D genes are given only for firm matches. Size tells how often a clone was seen (once, few, many) or the class of an expanded clone, and some rows leave it out.

clone_size	v_call	d_call	j_call	cdr3_aa	cdr3_nt
NA	TRBV12-2	NA	TRBJ2-3	CASRFRNRGPPPDTQYF	TGTGCAAGTCGCTTTAGGAACAGGGGGCCCCCCCCAGATACGCAGTATTTT
NA	TRBV9	TRBD2	TRBJ2-2	CASSERLAAGELFF	TGTGCCAGCAGCGAACGACTAGCGGCCGGGGAGCTGTTTTTT
few	TRBV10-2	NA	TRBJ2-3	CASSAGLYTDTQYF	TGCGCCAGCAGTGCGGGACTTTATACAGATACGCAGTATTTT
NA	TRBV27	NA	TRBJ1-2	CASKQGPGYGYTF	TGTGCCAGCAAACAGGGACCGGGGTATGGCTACACCTTC
NA	TRBV4-2	NA	TRBJ2-2	CASSLGGQTGELFF	TGTGCCAGCAGCCTCGGGGGGCAAACCGGGGAGCTGTTTTTT
NA	TRBV5-1	TRBD2	TRBJ2-2	CASSSEGLGRSGELFF	TGCGCCAGCAGCTCCGAGGGACTAGGGCGGTCCGGGGAGCTGTTTTTT
NA	TRBV18	TRBD1	TRBJ2-7	CASSPLTGIREQYF	TGTGCCAGCTCACCATTGACAGGGATACGGGAGCAGTACTTC
NA	TRBV5-5	TRBD1	TRBJ1-5	CASSQQGAQGNQPQHF	TGTGCCAGCAGCCAACAGGGGGCGCAGGGCAATCAGCCCCAGCATTTT
few	TRBV19	NA	TRBJ1-5	CASSIRGAADQPQHF	TGTGCCAGTAGTATACGGGGGGCGGCGGATCAGCCCCAGCATTTT
once	TRBV11-2	NA	TRBJ2-3	CASSLGLRETQYF	TGTGCCAGCAGCTTAGGATTGAGGGAGACGCAGTATTTT
NA	TRBV28	NA	TRBJ1-1	CASSFRGFEAFF	TGTGCCAGCAGTTTTCGGGGATTTGAAGCTTTCTTT
NA	TRBV5-6	NA	TRBJ2-2	CASSLLGELFF	TGTGCCAGCAGCTTGTTAGGGGAGCTGTTTTTT
once	TRBV5-1	NA	TRBJ2-7	CASSLDRGEQYF	TGCGCCAGCAGCTTGGACCGGGGCGAGCAGTACTTC
NA	TRBV18	TRBD1	TRBJ2-3	CASSPGDRAPDTQYF	TGTGCCAGCTCACCAGGGGACAGGGCCCCAGATACGCAGTATTTT
NA	TRBV7-6	TRBD2	TRBJ2-1	CASSLAPGLANEQFF	TGTGCCAGCAGCTTAGCCCCGGGACTAGCCAATGAGCAGTTCTTC
NA	TRBV30	TRBD1	TRBJ1-2	CAWSPGGRGYTF	TGTGCCTGGAGCCCAGGGGGCCGAGGCTACACCTTC
NA	TRBV30	TRBD1	TRBJ1-2	CAWSTGTGAFYGYTF	TGTGCCTGGAGTACCGGGACAGGGGCGTTCTATGGCTACACCTTC
NA	TRBV13	TRBD1	TRBJ2-7	CASSTGTIRRTGGRSYEQYF	TGTGCCAGCAGCACGGGGACGATCCGGAGGACAGGGGGCAGATCCTACGAGCAGTACTTC
few	TRBV19	NA	TRBJ1-5	CASSQSRYQAQHF	TGTGCCAGCTCCCAAAGCAGATATCAGGCCCAGCATTTT
NA	TRBV6-1	TRBD1	TRBJ2-5	CASSVGRQGTLPKETQYF	TGTGCCAGCAGTGTCGGACGACAGGGGACGCTACCTAAAGAGACCCAGTACTTC
NA	TRBV5-5	TRBD2	TRBJ2-1	CASSWVAGGDPYNEQFF	TGTGCCAGCAGCTGGGTAGCGGGAGGCGACCCCTACAATGAGCAGTTCTTC
NA	TRBV24-1	TRBD2	TRBJ2-1	CATNDSGKAIYNEQFF	TGTGCCACCAATGATAGCGGGAAGGCAATCTACAATGAGCAGTTCTTC
medium-sized	TRBV6-5	NA	TRBJ1-5	CASSSNSNQPQHF	TGTGCCAGCAGTTCAAATAGCAATCAGCCCCAGCATTTT
once	TRBV4-2	TRBD1	TRBJ1-4	CASSQDRVMGTGDEKLFF	TGTGCCAGCAGCCAAGATAGGGTTATGGGGACAGGGGATGAAAAACTGTTTTTT